This T cell receptor beta chain appears in the sequencing data of a study of shared clonotypes between healthy human individuals. Study-level information: Donors, aged 18 to 49, were a couple of women and a few men.

With regard to this clone: The antigen remains undetermined.

Overall study findings and caveats: Rarefaction revealed incomplete sorted-subset sequencing despite large depth.

There are 14 residues in the CDR3. V shed 5 bases, J shed 2 bases, and the junction held 6 bases outside the gene matches. CDR1 is GTSNPN, CDR2 SVGIG, per germline (reference sequence). The assay ran at deep level. Original processing methods: Because ImmunoSEQ provided only junction sequences with no quality scores, the filtering differed. TCRdb keeps only in-frame clones here, not all; method: immunoSEQ multiplex PCR. Clone size and the V and J calls come from that table; the DNA yielded D and trimming. This sample carries millions of clones, around nine tenths of them seen once, and the ten largest clones take around 0.14%.

The chain employs TRBV30 and TRBJ1-2; 9 nucleotides line up with TRBD1. Sequenced: naive CD4+ T cells sorted from blood. Subset reported: CD45RA+ positively selected. The receptor's source is a man in his late teens or twenties in good health. The DNA of the CDR3 is TGTGCCTGGGCCCCGGGACAGGGAAACTATGGCTACACCTTC. It yields the protein CAWAPGQGNYGYTF.